One sample yielded the 16 T cell receptor beta chains listed below, sequenced in a study of cytomegalovirus exposure and HLA in healthy donors. The PCR was carried out with 60 Vbeta primers and 13 Jbeta primers. The assay was immunoSEQ multiplex PCR, and TCRdb's table has in-frame clones only and misses some. The sample yields about 160,000 clones, 80% to 90% seen once. The sample taken for sequencing was PBMCs. These receptors originate from a woman aged 18-35 years in good health and CMV-seronegative.

J is TRBJ2-7 and V is TRBV7-8; 7 bases agree with TRBD2. Looked up from germline, CDR1 is SGHVS and CDR2 is FQNEAQ. This CDR3 region has 17 residues. The trim removed 1 base at V and 1 base at J, leaving 10 bases unmatched. The CDR3 nucleotides are TGTGCCAGCAGCTTAGGGGCGTTGAGCGGGGAATCCTACGAGCAGTACTTC. This sequence encodes CASSLGALSGESYEQYF.

The rearrangement uses TRBV19 and TRBJ2-7; D perhaps matches TRBD2 (6 bases). Trimming pared 6 bases from V and 5 bases from J, leaving 14 bases between. CDR1 and CDR2 (germline): LNHDA, SQIVND (reference sequence). This CDR3 comprises 13 residues. CDR3: CASRPAAGHEQYF. The CDR3 region has the DNA TGTGCCAGTAGACCCGCGGCGGGGCACGAGCAGTACTTC.

The chain carries TRBV2 and TRBJ2-5, with D possibly being TRBD2 (6 bases). The CDR3 consists of 15 residues. Germline V gene data show CDR1 as SNHLY and CDR2 as FYNNEI. Trimming took off 9 bases at V and 4 bases at J, with 21 bases between the two ends. CDR3 bases: TGTGCCAGTCGACTGGCCGGGACTGAGGGAGAGACCCAGTACTTC. This gives the protein CASRLAGTEGETQYF.

The V gene is TRBV6-6, the J gene TRBJ1-2; 7 nucleotides line up with TRBD1. The germline gives CDR1 MNHNY, CDR2 SVGAGI (reference sequence). The CDR3 consists of 14 residues. V was pared by 8 bases and J by 7 bases, with 13 bases of the junction left unmatched. The CDR3 sequence is CASEDLTGAAGYTF. The CDR3 DNA sequence: TGTGCCAGCGAAGATCTCACAGGGGCGGCTGGCTACACCTTC.

V gene TRBV9 combines with J gene TRBJ2-5, with TRBD1 identical over 8 bases. The end of the DNA fits TRBJ2-7 better, so the J call may be wrong. Germline assignment: CDR1 SGDLS and CDR2 YYNGEE. The CDR3 loop spans 16 amino acids. DNA for the CDR3: TGTGCCAGCAGCGCCGGATACAGGGGGAAAATTTACGAGCAGTACTTC. Protein product: CASSAGYRGKIYEQYF.

This clone showed up just once. The gene calls are TRBV6-1 and TRBJ1-2, with a tentative D call TRBD1 (6 bases). The ends were cut back, 8 bases at V and 8 bases at J, with 12 bases in the middle. The CDR3 is made up of 11 amino acids. Germline-derived CDR1 and CDR2 are MNHNS and SASEGT. The CDR3 loop reads CASGTLLGYTF. The DNA of the CDR3 is TGTGCCAGCGGGACACTCTTAGGCTACACCTTC.

V and J are TRBV7-8 and TRBJ2-3; a weak D match, TRBD1 (6 bases). CDR3 size: 15 residues. V was trimmed by 0 bases and J by 0 bases, leaving 7 bases between them. Germline CDR1 reads SGHVS; CDR2 reads FQNEAQ. The CDR3 spells CASSLAGASTDTQYF. The CDR3 DNA is TGTGCCAGCAGCTTAGCGGGGGCTAGCACAGATACGCAGTATTTT.

This clone was detected only once. The chain employs TRBV27 and TRBJ1-1, with TRBD1 matching over 7 bases. The CDR3 loop spans 14 amino acids. Losses at the gene ends were 6 bases for V and 5 bases for J; bases not matched to a gene: 9. CDR1 is MNHEY and CDR2 is SMNVEV in the germline V gene (reference sequence). CDR3 DNA: TGTGCCAGCAGCAACCGGGACAGATTTACTGAAGCTTTCTTT. Its protein product is CASSNRDRFTEAFF.

Regarding this clone: One junction end does not reproduce the germline sequence, and a read error may be involved. This chain connects TRBV4-1 to TRBJ1-1; no reliable D call. The germline V gene has CDR1 MGHRA and CDR2 YSYEKL. This CDR3 is 15 amino acids long. CDR3 loop: CASSPLGSMKTEAFF. CDR3 DNA: TGCGCCAGCAGCCCCCTGGGGAGCATGAAGACTGAAGCTTTCTTT.

V gene TRBV5-1 combines with J gene TRBJ1-3; no clear D. The CDR3 runs to 15 residues. V lost 0 bases to trimming and J lost 4 bases, with 11 bases between them. The germline V gene has CDR1 SGHRS and CDR2 YFSETQ. The CDR3 sequence is CASSLAGASGNTIYF. The DNA for the CDR3 is TGCGCCAGCAGCTTGGCCGGAGCGTCAGGAAACACCATATATTTT.

The chain uses TRBV6-5 and TRBJ2-3, with 8 bases identical to TRBD1. Germline-derived CDR1 and CDR2 are MNHEY and SVGAGI. V was pared by 2 bases and J by 6 bases, with 10 bases of the junction left unmatched. This CDR3 has 16 amino acids. The CDR3 loop is CASSYTWTGLGDTQYF. As DNA, the CDR3 is TGTGCCAGCAGTTACACCTGGACAGGGTTGGGGGATACGCAGTATTTT.

This chain connects TRBV27 to TRBJ1-2; D is perhaps TRBD1 (5 bases). From germline, CDR1 is MNHEY and CDR2 SMNVEV (reference sequence). CDR3 length: 14 amino acids. Trimming left V 6 bases short and J 3 bases short, with 14 bases between. CDR3 DNA: TGTGCCAGCAGGGCCGCGTGGGGGGACTATGGCTACACCTTC. This gives the protein CASRAAWGDYGYTF.

The rearrangement links TRBV6-1 to TRBJ1-1; D perhaps matches TRBD1 (5 bases). V was trimmed by 6 bases and J by 11 bases, leaving 13 bases between them. Germline values: CDR1 MNHNS, CDR2 SASEGT. The CDR3 is 11 amino acids. For the CDR3, the DNA is TGTGCCAGCAGCCCCGACAGTAATGCTTTCTTT. It codes for CASSPDSNAFF.

The chain employs TRBV7-2 and TRBJ2-1, with 12 bases matching TRBD2. Germline-derived CDR1 and CDR2 are SGHTA and FQGNSA. There are 15 residues in the CDR3. J lost 7 bases, V lost 2 bases, and 3 bases had no gene match. The CDR3 DNA follows: TGTGCCAGCAGCTTACCTAGCGGGGGGGGGAATGAGCAGTTCTTC. It encodes CASSLPSGGGNEQFF.

This chain links TRBV6-1 with TRBJ1-2, with a tentative D call TRBD1 (5 bases). V lost 0 bases and J lost 4, with 15 bases in between. Germline loops: CDR1 MNHNS, CDR2 SASEGT. This CDR3 is 16 amino acids long. CDR3 residues: CASSEAPFGGGYGYTF. The CDR3, as DNA: TGTGCCAGCAGTGAAGCTCCGTTTGGGGGAGGCTATGGCTACACCTTC.

In this sample, this clone turned up a few times. The rearrangement links TRBV10-3 to TRBJ1-1, with D tentatively TRBD1 (6 bases). The ends were cut back, 11 bases at V and 3 bases at J, with 19 bases in the middle. The V gene's germline CDR1 is ENHRY and CDR2 SYGVKD. The CDR3 is 14 amino acids. The CDR3 coding sequence is TGTGCCGCCAAAGAACAGGGCAGGGACACTGAAGCTTTCTTT. Its translation is CAAKEQGRDTEAFF.